One T cell receptor (beta chain) is described in this entry. Sequencing was performed with immunoSEQ multiplex PCR; in TCRdb, only in-frame clones are kept and a portion is missing. The sample yields about 270,000 clones, approximately 94% seen once. The germline V gene has CDR1 LGHDT and CDR2 YNNKEL (reference sequence). The ends were cut back, 1 base at V and 8 bases at J, with 5 bases in the middle. The CDR3 sequence is 12 residues long. The sample is drawn from a study of T cell responses to AZD1222 COVID-19 vaccine. The V call is TRBV3-1 (or the pseudogene TRBV3-2), the J call TRBJ1-4; no definite D call. The TCR sequence derives from an adult who received the AZD1222 COVID-19 vaccine. Sample: peripheral blood, taken 28 days after the second AZD1222 dose. The CDR3 spells CASSQVGEKLFF. The CDR3 DNA reads TGTGCCAGCAGCCAAGTCGGGGAAAAACTGTTTTTT.